Below, 20 T cell receptor beta chains from the same sample are listed, as sequenced in a study of T cell responses to AZD1222 COVID-19 vaccine. Sequencing used immunoSEQ multiplex PCR; TCRdb keeps in-frame clones, though not all of them. This sample has 140,000 or so clones; roughly 93% occur once, and the top ten carry just under 2%. This specimen consisted of peripheral blood, obtained 28 days after the second AZD1222 dose. Receptors originate from an adult who received the AZD1222 COVID-19 vaccine.

This chain links TRBV9 with TRBJ2-2; 12 bases are shared with TRBD2. After removal of 0 bases from V and 4 bases from J, the junction contained 7 bases not matched to a gene. From germline, CDR1 is SGDLS and CDR2 YYNGEE. This CDR3 contains 18 residues. The CDR3 sequence: CASSVGLAGGGTTGELFF. As DNA, the CDR3 is TGTGCCAGCAGCGTAGGCCTAGCGGGAGGGGGGACCACCGGGGAGCTGTTTTTT.

This rearrangement joins TRBV12-5 to TRBJ2-7; 9 bases agree with TRBD1. The CDR3 totals 20 residues. Germline loops: CDR1 LGHNT, CDR2 FRNRAP. The V gene end was trimmed by 6 bases and the J gene end by 0 bases; junction bases not matched to a gene: 21. The CDR3 DNA sequence: TGTGCTAGTGGCCCGGGACAGGGATTCCGTCCCCTTAGGAGCTCCTACGAGCAGTACTTC. Translation gives CASGPGQGFRPLRSSYEQYF.

This rearrangement joins TRBV5-1 to TRBJ1-6; D perhaps matches TRBD1 (5 bases). This CDR3 region has 17 residues. V lost 5 bases to trimming and J lost 9 bases, with 24 bases between them. Germline V gene sequence: CDR1 SGHRS, CDR2 YFSETQ. DNA of the CDR3: TGCGCCAGCAGTCCTAGTAGCCCCGAGCCAGGGATTTCACCCCTCCACTTT. Its protein is CASSPSSPEPGISPLHF.

This chain connects TRBV5-1 to TRBJ2-4, with D perhaps TRBD2 (6 bases). The CDR3 is 15 amino acids. Per the germline V gene, CDR1 is SGHRS and CDR2 is YFSETQ. V was cut by 0 bases and J by 2 bases, with 9 bases left in between. CDR3 region: CASSLAAGTKNIQYF. The CDR3 DNA reads TGCGCCAGCAGCTTGGCGGCGGGGACCAAAAACATTCAGTACTTC.

This chain connects TRBV23-1 to TRBJ2-1; D might be TRBD2 (5 bases). TRBV23-1 is filed as an ORF, its function uncertain. The CDR3 length is 13 residues. Trimming removed 5 bases at V and 6 bases at J, with 11 bases between. The CDR3 DNA is TGCGCCAGCAGTGAGTTTCGGGGCAATGAGCAGTTCTTC. It codes for CASSEFRGNEQFF.

V and J are TRBV10-3 and TRBJ1-1; D perhaps matches TRBD1 (5 bases). CDR3 size: 15 residues. Trimming stripped 3 bases from V and 0 bases from J, with 11 bases between. Per the germline V gene, CDR1 is ENHRY and CDR2 is SYGVKD. The CDR3 spells CAISERGNMNTEAFF. DNA for the CDR3: TGTGCCATCAGTGAACGGGGGAACATGAACACTGAAGCTTTCTTT.

The table lists this clone with a few counts. V gene TRBV19 combines with J gene TRBJ1-5, with 10 nucleotides matching TRBD1. Trimming removed 2 bases from V and 9 bases from J; junction bases left unmatched: 4. This CDR3 spans 14 amino acids. In germline, CDR1 is LNHDA, CDR2 SQIVND (reference sequence). The CDR3 coding sequence is TGTGCCAGTAGTATATCGGGACAGGGGACGCCCCAGCATTTT. Translating gives CASSISGQGTPQHF.

This chain links TRBV27 with TRBJ1-5; 12 positions match TRBD1. The germline V gene has CDR1 MNHEY and CDR2 SMNVEV (reference sequence). V dropped 3 bases and J dropped 0; count of bases not matched to a gene: 12. The length of the CDR3 is 20 residues. CDR3 coding DNA: TGTGCCAGCAGTTTGAGGGACAGGGGGCGCGATCCGGATAGCAATCAGCCCCAGCATTTT. Translating it yields CASSLRDRGRDPDSNQPQHF.

CDR3 loop: CASSPTTGNEQFF. The DNA for the CDR3 is TGTGCCAGCAGTCCAACGACAGGGAATGAGCAGTTCTTC. The chain is built from TRBV27 and TRBJ2-1; 7 positions match TRBD1. Germline values: CDR1 MNHEY, CDR2 SMNVEV (reference sequence). J was trimmed by 7 bases and V by 5 bases; bases with no gene match: 5. The CDR3 has 13 amino acids.

This clone has only a few counts. The rearrangement joins TRBV7-8 to TRBJ2-7; 7 bases map to TRBD1. In germline, CDR1 is SGHVS, CDR2 FQNEAQ. Trimming cost V 4 bases and J 2 bases; bases outside gene matches: 5. The CDR3 sequence is 14 residues long. As DNA, the CDR3 is TGTGCCAGCAGCTCAACGGGACAGACCTACGAGCAGTACTTC. Residues: CASSSTGQTYEQYF.

The rearrangement links TRBV9 to TRBJ1-1, with D possibly matching TRBD1 (6 bases). Trimming shortened V by 4 bases and J by 3 bases, and 16 bases separated the two germline ends. CDR1 and CDR2 from the germline V gene are SGDLS and YYNGEE. This CDR3 has 15 amino acids. The CDR3 reads CASSQPTGLDTEAFF. The CDR3, as DNA: TGTGCCAGCAGCCAACCCACAGGGTTAGACACTGAAGCTTTCTTT.

The chain employs TRBV5-1 and TRBJ2-7, with 8 bases identical to TRBD2. The ends lost 2 bases at V and 1 base at J; junction bases unmatched: 11. Germline CDR1 SGHRS, CDR2 YFSETQ. This CDR3 region has 17 residues. CDR3 in DNA: TGCGCCAGCAGCTTAATCCCCTCAGCGGGGGTTTCCTACGAGCAGTACTTC. Its protein is CASSLIPSAGVSYEQYF.

This clone was seen a single time. The chain couples TRBV9 to TRBJ2-5; TRBD2 aligns across 7 bases. Germline loops: CDR1 SGDLS, CDR2 YYNGEE. CDR3 size: 14 residues. Trimming removed 2 bases from V and 1 base from J; junction bases left unmatched: 2. This chain's CDR3 is CASSVTGGQETQYF. CDR3 DNA: TGTGCCAGCAGCGTGACGGGGGGCCAAGAGACCCAGTACTTC.

This clone was counted only a few times. The chain combines TRBV19 with TRBJ2-2; D possibly matches TRBD1 or TRBD2 (5 bases each). The V end lost 5 bases, the J end lost 7 bases, and 11 bases lay between the germline ends. This CDR3 spans 13 amino acids. Germline CDR1 LNHDA, CDR2 SQIVND (reference sequence). CDR3 sequence reads: CASSSGQVGELFF. The CDR3 nucleotides read TGTGCCAGTAGTTCGGGGCAGGTCGGGGAGCTGTTTTTT.

This sequence joins TRBV4-1 and TRBJ2-7; D perhaps matches TRBD1 (5 bases). There are 14 residues in the CDR3. Deletions cut 2 bases from V and 0 bases from J, with 8 bases between. Germline CDR1 and CDR2: MGHRA and YSYEKL. The CDR3 DNA follows: TGCGCCAGCAGCCAAACAGGTAGCTCCTACGAGCAGTACTTC. This gives the protein CASSQTGSSYEQYF.

The rearrangement joins TRBV5-1 to TRBJ1-1; D unclear. The CDR3 is 14 amino acids. The V end was cut by 2 bases, the J end by 3 bases, with 11 bases between. Germline CDR1 and CDR2: SGHRS and YFSETQ. DNA of the CDR3: TGCGCCAGCAGCTTTGGTCGGGGTGACACTGAAGCTTTCTTT. This gives the protein CASSFGRGDTEAFF. Full variable domain (rest looked up from reference TRBV5-1 and TRBJ1-1): KAGVTQTPRYLIKTRGQQVTLSCSPISGHRSVSWYQQTPGQGLQFLFEYFSETQRNKGNFPGRFSGRQFSNSRSEMNVSTLELGDSALYLCASSFGRGDTEAFFGQGTRLTVV.

The rearrangement uses TRBV12-5 and TRBJ1-5; TRBD1 is a possible D gene (5 bases). The CDR3 is 17 amino acids. The germline V and J ends were trimmed by 0 bases and 5 bases, with 17 bases remaining between them. Germline V gene lookup returns CDR1 LGHNT and CDR2 FRNRAP. For the CDR3, the DNA is TGTGCTAGTGGTTTGGTACAGGAGGAATTAAACGATCAGCCCCAGCATTTT. It encodes CASGLVQEELNDQPQHF.

V usage is TRBV12-3 or TRBV12-4 and J usage is TRBJ2-5, with 7 nucleotides matching TRBD1. The CDR3 consists of 13 residues. After removal of 7 bases from V and 3 bases from J, the junction contained 5 bases not matched to a gene. This CDR3 is CASTHGTEETQYF. CDR3 DNA: TGTGCCAGCACCCATGGGACAGAAGAGACCCAGTACTTC.

This clone has just one count. V gene TRBV6-5 combines with J gene TRBJ2-7; D remains ambiguous. Germline V gene lookup returns CDR1 MNHEY and CDR2 SVGAGI. The V and J ends lost 0 bases and 0 bases respectively, with 9 bases between them. The length of the CDR3 is 15 residues. The CDR3 DNA is TGTGCCAGCAGTTACTCGGCTGGAAGCTCCTACGAGCAGTACTTC. Protein product: CASSYSAGSSYEQYF.

The chain combines TRBV21-1 with TRBJ2-4; the D call TRBD1 from the table was never checked on the DNA. TRBV21-1 is assigned pseudogene status. The CDR3 is 14 residues long. The DNA for the CDR3 is TGTGCCAGCAGCAGCGGACAGGGAGGAAACATTCAGTACTTC. This sequence encodes CASSSGQGGNIQYF.